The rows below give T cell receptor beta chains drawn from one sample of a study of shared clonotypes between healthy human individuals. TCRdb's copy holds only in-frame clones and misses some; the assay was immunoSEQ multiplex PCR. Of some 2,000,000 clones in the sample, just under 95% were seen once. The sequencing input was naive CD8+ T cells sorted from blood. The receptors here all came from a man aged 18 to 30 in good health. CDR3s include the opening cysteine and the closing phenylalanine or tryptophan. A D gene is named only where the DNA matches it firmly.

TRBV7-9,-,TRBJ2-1,CASSLAVYNEQFF,TGTGCCAGCAGCTTGGCAGTTTACAATGAGCAGTTCTTC
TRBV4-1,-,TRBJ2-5,CASSHPEGGGETQYF,TGCGCCAGCAGCCATCCGGAAGGCGGAGGAGAGACCCAGTACTTC
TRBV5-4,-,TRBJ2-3,CASSLMSSTDTQYF,TGTGCCAGCAGCTTGATGTCTAGCACAGATACGCAGTATTTT
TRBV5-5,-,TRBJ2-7,CASSLEWGTFYEQYF,TGTGCCAGCAGCTTGGAGTGGGGGACCTTCTACGAGCAGTACTTC
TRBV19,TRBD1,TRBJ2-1,CASSVLGQGYNEQFF,TGTGCCAGTAGTGTCTTGGGACAGGGCTACAATGAGCAGTTCTTC
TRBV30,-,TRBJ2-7,CAWSVEAFDEQYF,TGTGCCTGGAGTGTAGAGGCCTTCGACGAGCAGTACTTC
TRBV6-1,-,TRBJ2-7,CASSEIRHSSYEQYF,TGTGCCAGCAGTGAAATAAGGCATAGCTCCTACGAGCAGTACTTC
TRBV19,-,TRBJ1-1,CASTQAWGNTEAFF,TGTGCCAGTACCCAGGCTTGGGGGAACACTGAAGCTTTCTTT
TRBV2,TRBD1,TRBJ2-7,CASKPGQTSYEQYF,TGTGCCAGCAAACCGGGACAGACCTCCTACGAGCAGTACTTC
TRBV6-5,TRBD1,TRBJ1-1,CASSYYDRDKAFF,TGTGCCAGCAGTTACTACGACAGGGATAAAGCTTTCTTT
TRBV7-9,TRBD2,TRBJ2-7,CASSPYGASGTQGYEQYF,TGTGCCAGCAGCCCCTATGGAGCTAGCGGGACCCAGGGATACGAGCAGTACTTC
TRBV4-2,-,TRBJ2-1,CASSFGLGEDEQFF,TGTGCCAGCAGCTTCGGACTCGGGGAAGATGAGCAGTTCTTC
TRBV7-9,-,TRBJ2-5,CASSLVLPGETQYF,TGTGCCAGCAGCTTAGTCCTACCAGGAGAGACCCAGTACTTC
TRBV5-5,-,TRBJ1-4,CASSFLSGTGTEKLFF,TGTGCCAGCAGCTTTCTTTCAGGAACAGGGACTGAAAAACTGTTTTTT
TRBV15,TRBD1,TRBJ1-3,CATQGAVDTIYF,TGTGCCACCCAGGGGGCCGTGGACACCATATATTTT
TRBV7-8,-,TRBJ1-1,CASSALEGVNTEAFF,TGTGCCAGCAGCGCCCTTGAGGGGGTGAACACTGAAGCTTTCTTT
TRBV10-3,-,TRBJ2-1,CATNTQVEGVNEQFF,TGTGCCACAAATACCCAGGTGGAAGGGGTCAATGAGCAGTTCTTC
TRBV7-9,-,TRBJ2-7,CASSDQGRFHEQYF,TGTGCCAGCAGCGACCAAGGGCGGTTCCATGAGCAGTACTTC
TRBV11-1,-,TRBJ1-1,CASSLNDPARAMNTEAFF,TGTGCCAGCAGCCTAAACGATCCGGCACGGGCCATGAACACTGAAGCTTTCTTT
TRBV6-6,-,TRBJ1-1,CASSYSLGLNTEAFF,TGTGCCAGCAGTTACTCGCTGGGTCTGAACACTGAAGCTTTCTTT